This TCR beta chain is drawn from a study of T cells in Graves' hyperthyroidism and ophthalmopathy. Study summary: It was at initial diagnosis, before any treatment, that peripheral blood was collected.

The investigators amplified TCR beta CDR3 regions from RNA transcripts. A first-round RT-PCR of the TCR CDR3 used the HTBI primer set. Each CDR3 protein is one row after TCRdb ran MiXCR on the multiplex PCR reads. The sample lists hundreds of thousands of distinct CDR3 sequences, 38% seen once, with about 8.9% in the top ten. Diagnosis of hyperthyroidism was new in patients aged 18 to 65, and its duration was under 2 months. Patients were excluded because of uncontrolled infection, other autoimmune disease, pregnancy or lactation. Study conclusions and caveats: Blood also contained most expanded thyroid clonotypes above 0.001.

This CDR3 is built from 14 residues. V lost 3 bases to trimming and J lost 3 bases; unmatched junction nucleotides: 2. Germline V gene data show CDR1 as SGDLS and CDR2 as YYNGEE. Regarding this clonotype: Antigen unknown. A single base separates this from a much larger clone, so it may be a read error.

The source is a man between 18 and 29 years old with Graves' hyperthyroidism. Sequenced material: blood. The chain recombines TRBV9 with TRBJ1-5; 8 nucleotides line up with TRBD1. The CDR3 region has the DNA TGTGCCAGCAGCGGGACAGGGCTCAATCAGCCCCAGCATTTT. Its protein is CASSGTGLNQPQHF.